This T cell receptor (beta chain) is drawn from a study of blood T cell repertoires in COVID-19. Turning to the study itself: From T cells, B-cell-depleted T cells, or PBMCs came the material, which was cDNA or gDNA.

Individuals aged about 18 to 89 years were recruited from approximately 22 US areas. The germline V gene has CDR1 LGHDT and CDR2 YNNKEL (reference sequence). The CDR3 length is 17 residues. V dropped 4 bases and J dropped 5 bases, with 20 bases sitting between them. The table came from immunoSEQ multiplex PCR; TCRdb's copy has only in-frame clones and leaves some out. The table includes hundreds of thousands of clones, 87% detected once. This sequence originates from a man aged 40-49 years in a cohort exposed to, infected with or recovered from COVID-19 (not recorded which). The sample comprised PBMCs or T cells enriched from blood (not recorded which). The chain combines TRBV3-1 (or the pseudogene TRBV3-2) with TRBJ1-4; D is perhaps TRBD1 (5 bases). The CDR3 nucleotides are TGTGCCAGCAGCCCCCGTGGGGGGGACGGTCTGAATGAAAAACTGTTTTTT. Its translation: CASSPRGGDGLNEKLFF.